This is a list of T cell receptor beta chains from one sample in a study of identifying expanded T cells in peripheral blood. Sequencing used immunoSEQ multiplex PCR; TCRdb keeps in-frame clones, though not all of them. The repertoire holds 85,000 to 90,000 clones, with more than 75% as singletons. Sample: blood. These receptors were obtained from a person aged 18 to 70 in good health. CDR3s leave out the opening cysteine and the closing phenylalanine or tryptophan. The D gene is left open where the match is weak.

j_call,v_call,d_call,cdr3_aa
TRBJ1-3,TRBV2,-,VSSERIHSGNTIY
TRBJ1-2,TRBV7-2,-,ASSFRDGGWGNYGYT
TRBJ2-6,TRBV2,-,ASRQAETGANVLT
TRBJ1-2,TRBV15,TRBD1,ATSRDQGGYGYT
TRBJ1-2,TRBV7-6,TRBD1,ASSSTGGAQYGYT
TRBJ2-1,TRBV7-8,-,ASSFEGRNFPYNEQF
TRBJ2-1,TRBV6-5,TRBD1,ASTPDRGRLYEQF
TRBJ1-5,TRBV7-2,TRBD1,ASSLGDRGANQPQH
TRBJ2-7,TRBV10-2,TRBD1,ASTADRAYEQY
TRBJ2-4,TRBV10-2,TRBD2,ASRGRGVTKNIQY
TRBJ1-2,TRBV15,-,ATSRDGGGYT
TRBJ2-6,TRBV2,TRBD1,ASSAHRGYFGANVLT
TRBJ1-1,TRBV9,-,ASSLGAGTEAF
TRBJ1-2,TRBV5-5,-,ASSLLGGGYGYT
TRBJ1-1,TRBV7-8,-,ASSLAPWGRGNTEAF
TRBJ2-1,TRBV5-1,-,ASSLWAGSYNEQF
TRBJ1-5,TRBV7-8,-,ASSSSTAAHQPQH
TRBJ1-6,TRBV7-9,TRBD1,ASSLNRDRDSPLH
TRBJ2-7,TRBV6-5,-,ASKLTVGGEQY
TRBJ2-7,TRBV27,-,ASSRGLSYEQY
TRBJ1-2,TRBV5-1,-,ASSLLTADGYT
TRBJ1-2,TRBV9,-,ASSPLVGGNGYT
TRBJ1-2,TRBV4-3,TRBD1,ASSPDRAPLGYGYT
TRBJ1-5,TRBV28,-,ASSLVTEGNQPQH
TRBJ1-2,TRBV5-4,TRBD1,ASSALDRGGYGYT
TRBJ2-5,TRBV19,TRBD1,ASSPGTGGVMQETQY
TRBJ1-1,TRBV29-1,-,SVWADTEAF
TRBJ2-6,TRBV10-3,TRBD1,AISGGTAGANVLT
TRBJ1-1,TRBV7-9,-,ASSPRVGNTEAF
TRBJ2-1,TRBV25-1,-,ASREGRGKRGQF
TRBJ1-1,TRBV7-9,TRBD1,ASSKGAYNTEAF